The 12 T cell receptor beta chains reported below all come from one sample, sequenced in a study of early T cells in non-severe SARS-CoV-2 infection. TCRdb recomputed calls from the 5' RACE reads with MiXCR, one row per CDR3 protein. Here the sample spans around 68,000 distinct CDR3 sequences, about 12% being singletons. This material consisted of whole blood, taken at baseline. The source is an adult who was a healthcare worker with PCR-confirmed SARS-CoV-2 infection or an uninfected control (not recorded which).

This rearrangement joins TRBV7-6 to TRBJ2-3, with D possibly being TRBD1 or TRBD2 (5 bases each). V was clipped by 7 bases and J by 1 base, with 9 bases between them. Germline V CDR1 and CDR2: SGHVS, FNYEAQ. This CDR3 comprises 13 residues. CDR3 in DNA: TGTGCCAGCAATCAGGGACGCACAGATACGCAGTATTTT. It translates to CASNQGRTDTQYF.

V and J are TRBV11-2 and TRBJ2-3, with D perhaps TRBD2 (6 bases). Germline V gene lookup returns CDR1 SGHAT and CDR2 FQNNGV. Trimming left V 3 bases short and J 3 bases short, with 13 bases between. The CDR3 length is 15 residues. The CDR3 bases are TGTGCCAGCAGCTTCGTCGGGGGATTAACAGATACGCAGTATTTT. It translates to CASSFVGGLTDTQYF.

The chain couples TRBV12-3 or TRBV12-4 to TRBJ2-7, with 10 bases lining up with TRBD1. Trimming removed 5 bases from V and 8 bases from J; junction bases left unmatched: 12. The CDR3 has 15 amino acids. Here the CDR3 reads CASSLRTGGGYKQYF. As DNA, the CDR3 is TGTGCCAGCAGTCTACGGACAGGGGGAGGGTACAAGCAGTACTTC.

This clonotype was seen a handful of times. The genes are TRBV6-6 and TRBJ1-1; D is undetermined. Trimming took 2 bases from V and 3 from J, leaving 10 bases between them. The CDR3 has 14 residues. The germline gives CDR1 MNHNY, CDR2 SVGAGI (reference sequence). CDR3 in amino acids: CASSYSGPHTEAFF. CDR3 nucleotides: TGTGCCAGCAGTTACAGTGGCCCCCACACTGAAGCTTTCTTT.

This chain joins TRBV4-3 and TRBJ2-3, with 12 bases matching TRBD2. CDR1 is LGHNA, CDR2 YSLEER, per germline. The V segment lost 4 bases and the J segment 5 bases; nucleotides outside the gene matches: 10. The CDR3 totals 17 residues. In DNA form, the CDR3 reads TGCGCCAGCAGCCCAACGACTAGCGGGAGAGGGAGAGATACGCAGTATTTT. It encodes CASSPTTSGRGRDTQYF.

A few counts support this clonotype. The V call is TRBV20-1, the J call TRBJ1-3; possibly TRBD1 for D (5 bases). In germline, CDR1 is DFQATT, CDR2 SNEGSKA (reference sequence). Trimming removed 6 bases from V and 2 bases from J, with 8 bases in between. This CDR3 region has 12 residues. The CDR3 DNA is TGCAGTGCCAAGGGACCTGGAAACACCATATATTTT. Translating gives CSAKGPGNTIYF.

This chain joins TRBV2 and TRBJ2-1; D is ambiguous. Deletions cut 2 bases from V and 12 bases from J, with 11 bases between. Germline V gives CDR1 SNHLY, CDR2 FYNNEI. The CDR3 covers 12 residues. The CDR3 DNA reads TGTGCCAGCAGTGAAAGGGCCATCCGGCAGTTCTTC. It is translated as CASSERAIRQFF.

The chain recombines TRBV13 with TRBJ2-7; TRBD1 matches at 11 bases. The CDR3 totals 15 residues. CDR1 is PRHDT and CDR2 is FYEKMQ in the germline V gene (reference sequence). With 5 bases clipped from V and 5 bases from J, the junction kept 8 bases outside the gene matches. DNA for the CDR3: TGTGCCAGCAGCGAGACGGGACAGGGGGTCCACGAGCAGTACTTC. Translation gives CASSETGQGVHEQYF.

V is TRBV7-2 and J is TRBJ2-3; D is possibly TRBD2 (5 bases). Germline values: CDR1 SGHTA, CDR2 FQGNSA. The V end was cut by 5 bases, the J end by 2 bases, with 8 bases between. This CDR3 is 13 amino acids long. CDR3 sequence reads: CASSRRDTDTQYF. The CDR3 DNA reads TGTGCCAGCAGCCGACGGGACACAGATACGCAGTATTTT.

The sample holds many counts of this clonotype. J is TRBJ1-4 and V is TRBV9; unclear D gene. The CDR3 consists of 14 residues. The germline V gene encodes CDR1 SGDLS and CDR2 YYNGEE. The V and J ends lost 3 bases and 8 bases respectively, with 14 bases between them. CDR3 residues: CASSARTGTEKLFF. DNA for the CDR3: TGTGCCAGCAGCGCACGGACGGGCACCGAAAAACTGTTTTTT.

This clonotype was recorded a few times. The CDR3 region is CASSITRLGETQYF. DNA for the CDR3: TGTGCCAGCAGTATAACAAGGCTCGGGGAGACCCAGTACTTC. This sequence joins TRBV12-3 or TRBV12-4 and TRBJ2-5; unclear D gene. The V end lost 5 bases, the J end lost 5 bases, and 15 bases lay between the germline ends. The CDR3 sequence is 14 residues long.

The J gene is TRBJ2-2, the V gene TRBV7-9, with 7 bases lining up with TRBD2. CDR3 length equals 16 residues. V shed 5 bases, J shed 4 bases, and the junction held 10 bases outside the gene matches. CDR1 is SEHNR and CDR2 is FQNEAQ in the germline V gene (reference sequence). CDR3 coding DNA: TGTGCCAGCAGCGGGGGTCTGAGCGGGGCCACCGGGGAGCTGTTTTTT. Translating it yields CASSGGLSGATGELFF.